This entry lists 14 T cell receptor beta chains sequenced from one sample in a study of T cells in Graves' hyperthyroidism and ophthalmopathy. The investigators amplified TCR beta CDR3 regions from RNA transcripts. Primed by the HTBI set, a first-round RT-PCR was run on the TCR CDR3. TCRdb re-analysed the multiplex PCR reads in MiXCR, keeping a single row per CDR3 protein. The sample shows more than 550,000 distinct CDR3 sequences, about 17% of them seen only once. The sample consisted of blood. All receptors come from a woman in her forties or fifties with Graves' hyperthyroidism that later progressed to Graves' ophthalmopathy.

Here the CDR3 reads CATSDLVAGGPNTQYF. The CDR3 DNA reads TGTGCCACCAGTGATTTGGTGGCGGGGGGGCCTAATACGCAGTATTTT. The chain couples TRBV24-1 to TRBJ2-3; 9 nucleotides agree with TRBD2. J gave up 7 bases and V 0 bases, and 7 bases lay outside the gene matches. The CDR3 is 16 residues long. From germline, CDR1 is KGHDR and CDR2 SFDVKD.

The gene calls are TRBV20-1 and TRBJ2-2; 7 nucleotides agree with TRBD1. CDR1 and CDR2 from the germline V gene are DFQATT and SNEGSKA (reference sequence). This CDR3 contains 16 residues. J lost 5 bases, V lost 6 bases, and 15 bases had no gene match. CDR3 amino acids: CSASRQDRPSTGELFF. The CDR3 nucleotides are TGCAGTGCCTCCCGCCAGGACAGGCCGAGTACCGGGGAGCTGTTTTTT.

This chain joins TRBV6-5 and TRBJ2-1, with D possibly matching TRBD2 (5 bases). Per germline, CDR1 MNHEY and CDR2 SVGAGI. The CDR3 sequence is 17 residues long. The V gene lost 0 bases and the J gene lost 6 bases, with 18 bases spanning the gap. CDR3 nucleotide sequence: TGTGCCAGCAGTTACTCGAATACTAACCGGGGAATCAATGAGCAGTTCTTC. This sequence encodes CASSYSNTNRGINEQFF.

This clonotype was observed a handful of times. This chain uses TRBV12-3 or TRBV12-4 with TRBJ2-3; 9 bases match TRBD1. The V and J ends lost 6 bases and 2 bases, in that order; junction bases with no gene match: 6. This CDR3 is 15 amino acids long. The CDR3 DNA follows: TGTGCCAGCAGGTGGACAGGGGAGTCCACAGATACGCAGTATTTT. Protein sequence: CASRWTGESTDTQYF.

This clonotype came up many times. The chain carries TRBV13 and TRBJ2-1; unclear D gene. The CDR3 sequence is 16 residues long. V was pared by 5 bases and J by 1 base, with 15 bases between. The germline CDR1 and CDR2 sequences are PRHDT and FYEKMQ (reference sequence). The CDR3 protein is CASSVRAGLSYNEQFF. The CDR3 DNA follows: TGTGCCAGCAGCGTCCGGGCAGGCCTTTCCTACAATGAGCAGTTCTTC.

There are many counts of this clonotype. The chain employs TRBV6-2 or TRBV6-3 and TRBJ2-7; D remains ambiguous. The CDR3 is made up of 15 amino acids. Germline values: CDR1 MNHEY, CDR2 SVGEGT. The germline V and J ends were trimmed by 5 bases and 2 bases, with 16 bases remaining between them. CDR3 sequence: CASSPAGSRAYEQYF. The CDR3, as DNA: TGTGCCAGCAGTCCCGCCGGCTCACGGGCCTACGAGCAGTACTTC.

The rearrangement links TRBV30 to TRBJ1-3; perhaps TRBD1 as D (6 bases). This CDR3 contains 15 residues. CDR1 is GTSNPN and CDR2 is SVGIG in the germline V gene (reference sequence). V was pared by 0 bases and J by 2 bases, with 11 bases between. CDR3 sequence (DNA): TGTGCCTGGAGTGTTGGGGGCGCAGCTGGAAACACCATATATTTT. This codes for CAWSVGGAAGNTIYF.

In this sample, this clonotype turned up many times. The rearrangement joins TRBV7-9 to TRBJ2-7; 9 bases are shared with TRBD2. The CDR3 totals 16 residues. The germline gives CDR1 SEHNR, CDR2 FQNEAQ (reference sequence). The V segment lost 1 base and the J segment 7 bases; nucleotides outside the gene matches: 11. CDR3 sequence (DNA): TGTGCCAGCAGCTTAGGAGGACTAGCGACATCTGGTGAGCAGTACTTC. It encodes CASSLGGLATSGEQYF.

V is TRBV29-1 and J is TRBJ1-3, with D perhaps TRBD1 (6 bases). CDR1 is SQVTM, CDR2 ANQGSEA, per germline. Trimming took off 6 bases at V and 6 bases at J, with 15 bases between the two ends. The CDR3 has 13 residues. CDR3 sequence (DNA): TGCAGCGTGGGGACAAGCGTGGAAAACACCATATATTTT. As protein: CSVGTSVENTIYF.

This clonotype was observed at least ten times. J is TRBJ1-1 and V is TRBV2; no firm D call. V was cut by 5 bases and J by 6 bases, with 10 bases left in between. This CDR3 has 12 amino acids. CDR1 SNHLY and CDR2 FYNNEI come from the germline V gene. CDR3 sequence reads: CASSLYGAEAFF. The CDR3 nucleotides are TGTGCCAGCAGTTTGTATGGTGCTGAAGCTTTCTTT.

This clonotype was found many times. The V gene is TRBV2, the J gene TRBJ2-5, with D hard to call. There are 11 residues in the CDR3. V was clipped by 6 bases and J by 4 bases, with 6 bases between them. Looked up from germline, CDR1 is SNHLY and CDR2 is FYNNEI. CDR3 bases: TGTGCCAGCAGCGTCGGAGAGACCCAGTACTTC. Protein: CASSVGETQYF.

This clonotype has a count of ten or more. The chain recombines TRBV30 with TRBJ1-5; D remains unclear. The V and J ends lost 0 bases and 7 bases respectively, with 13 bases between them. CDR1 and CDR2 from the germline V gene are GTSNPN and SVGIG (reference sequence). The CDR3 runs 14 residues. CDR3 residues: CAWSVGSGAQPQHF. CDR3 DNA: TGTGCCTGGAGTGTCGGCTCCGGCGCACAGCCCCAGCATTTT.

The chain has TRBV29-1 and TRBJ1-2, with 7 bases matching TRBD1. Trimming cost V 4 bases and J 5 bases; bases outside gene matches: 10. The germline CDR1 and CDR2 sequences are SQVTM and ANQGSEA. This CDR3 is 14 amino acids long. The CDR3 bases are TGCAGCGTTGTTACCGGCAGGGGGTTGTATGGCTACACCTTC. It codes for CSVVTGRGLYGYTF.

This clonotype was counted between two and nine times. The rearrangement joins TRBV5-1 to TRBJ2-2, with TRBD1 identical over 9 bases. There are 14 residues in the CDR3. After removal of 3 bases from V and 7 bases from J, the junction contained 4 bases not matched to a gene. Germline CDR1 is SGHRS and CDR2 is YFSETQ. The CDR3 DNA follows: TGCGCCAGCAGCTACACAGGGGGCCTCGGGGAGCTGTTTTTT. Protein product: CASSYTGGLGELFF.